This record covers a single T cell receptor beta chain. Its antigen is not identified. CDR1 and CDR2 (germline): MNHEY, SMNVEV (reference sequence). The CDR3 spans 14 residues. The V and J ends lost 4 bases and 6 bases, in that order; junction bases with no gene match: 6. Produced via immunoSEQ multiplex PCR; TCRdb's table is partial and in-frame only. There are around 100,000 clones in the sample; roughly 91% occur only once, and over 1.5% lies in the top ten. The data were taken from a study of T cell responses to AZD1222 COVID-19 vaccine. Study outcomes and limitations: Just 5 to 7 people given AZD1222 tested seropositive at baseline. Regions 160-218 and 743-854 held dominance among vaccine-associated CD4 TCRs, which spanned spike. Samples come after the peak T cell response, not at day 14.

This clonotype was obtained from an adult in good health. This chain connects TRBV27 to TRBJ2-1; 7 positions match TRBD2. This sample comprised peripheral blood, obtained on day 0 of AZD1222 vaccination. CDR3 in amino acids: CASSSSGLVNEQFF. In nucleotides, the CDR3 is TGTGCCAGCAGTTCCTCAGGACTAGTCAATGAGCAGTTCTTC.